This T cell receptor (beta chain) was recovered during a study of blood T cell repertoires in COVID-19 (dated by TCRdb to between 2020 and 2021). For the study in its entirety: The collaborator samples originated in the United States, Italy and Spain and spanned the acute and convalescent phases of COVID-19. The prospective study material was composed of cDNA or gDNA derived from T cells, B-cell-depleted T cells, or PBMCs. Deeply sampled blood TCRbeta repertoires from subjects exposed to, actively infected with, or recovered from COVID-19 were included in the dataset. A freely available public database, intended as a resource for researchers studying the immune response to SARS-CoV-2, is where the repertoires were released. Samples were obtained from the ongoing ImmuneRACE study (first 160 participants) and from about 1,300 subjects provided by 6 global collaborators. Sample metadata almost always included a de-identified subject ID, COVID-19 status, age in years and sex. Where available, HLA class I and class II types were obtained from metadata supplied by the sample provider rather than from assay-based typing. Study-wide conclusions, independent of this receptor: The quantity of clinical and demographic metadata differed by source and by participant and was supplied without curation.

Trimming takes 1 base from V and 8 bases from J, and the germline ends sit 13 bases apart. Counted from cysteine to phenylalanine, this CDR3 has 15 amino acids. Of the read, only the CDR3 DNA is kept; its 45 bases are in frame from base 1. CDR1 and CDR2 are drawn from the germline V gene: SGHRS, YFSETQ. TCRbeta CDR3 regions were amplified from genomic DNA by means of the immunoSEQ Assay, a bias-controlled multiplex PCR. Turning to the authors' computational methods: Nucleated cell counts per sample were estimated from amplification of reference gene primers within the assay. To quantify the absolute abundance of each unique TCRbeta CDR3 rearrangement, sequence reads were collapsed and filtered. For each sample, productive Simpson clonality was calculated as the square root of Simpson's diversity index over productive rearrangements. TCRdb re-hosts the immuneACCESS table, in-frame sequences only. Its copies lack some clones; in the studies checked, an unresolved V gene accounts for under half of them, and the cause for the rest is not known. From that table come the V and J calls and clone size; the DNA was used to work out D and trimming. The sample includes about 26,000 clones, with roughly 90% observed a single time. The ten biggest clones cover 2.8% of the sample.

Regarding this clone: Its cognate antigen has yet to be identified. Base quality data are lacking; no much larger clone is found one base away.

Collaborating institutions collected whole blood in K2EDTA tubes following their own protocols. For TCRbeta analysis, collaborators shipped samples in one of three forms: frozen whole blood, isolated PBMCs, or DNA extracted from either of those sample types. The chain employs TRBV5-1 and TRBJ1-6; no confident D gene assignment can be made. Source material: peripheral blood. The receptor was isolated from a human donor in a cohort sampled during active COVID-19. The CDR3 protein: CASSLSNPSDSPLHF. At the DNA level, the sequence is TGCGCCAGCAGCTTGTCCAACCCGAGTGATTCACCCCTCCACTTT.